The source of this TCR beta chain is a study of blood T cell repertoires in COVID-19. Study background: Both acute and convalescent COVID-19 samples were obtained from the United States, Italy and Spain. The analysed material was cDNA or gDNA that came from T cells, B-cell-depleted T cells, or PBMCs.

Germline V gene lookup returns CDR1 SEHNR and CDR2 FQNEAQ (reference sequence). Unmatched junction bases numbered 9, after V lost 5 bases and J lost 8 bases. The CDR3 spans 14 residues. The protocol was immunoSEQ multiplex PCR, while the TCRdb copy is restricted to in-frame clones and leaves out a portion. Of under 200,000 clones in the sample, approximately 80% were seen once. The chain is built from TRBV7-9 and TRBJ1-2; 9 nucleotides line up with TRBD1. Material: peripheral blood. The sequence was collected from a woman in her seventies with COVID-19, enrolled during active disease. CDR3 nucleotide sequence: TGTGCCAGCAGCCCCGGGACAGGGCCGTGGGGCTACACCTTC. Its protein is CASSPGTGPWGYTF.